This TCR beta chain was observed in a study of blood T cell repertoires in COVID-19. This clone appeared a single time. The germline gives CDR1 LNHDA, CDR2 SQIVND (reference sequence). The CDR3 is made up of 13 amino acids. V gave up 10 bases and J gave up 0 bases, with 12 bases separating them. Sequencing used immunoSEQ multiplex PCR; TCRdb keeps in-frame clones, though not all of them. The table lists about 100,000 clones, roughly 89% of them singletons, with more than 1.5% in the top ten. The chain is built from TRBV19 and TRBJ1-1; TRBD1 might be the D (6 bases). The source of this sequence is a woman aged 45-65 years with COVID-19, enrolled during active disease. The sequencing sample was made of peripheral blood. DNA for the CDR3: TGTGCCACCTCGTGGGGGCTGAACACTGAAGCTTTCTTT. It specifies CATSWGLNTEAFF.